This note documents a single T cell receptor beta chain sequence. This entry is derived from a study of blood T cell repertoires in COVID-19. Study-wide background: Donors in the United States, Italy and Spain gave samples during acute or convalescent COVID-19.

V was cut by 3 bases and J by 2 bases, with 16 bases left in between. CDR3 length equals 17 residues. Germline-derived CDR1 and CDR2 are SNHLY and FYNNEI. TCRdb's copy holds only in-frame clones and misses some; the assay was immunoSEQ multiplex PCR. This sample has 100,000 to 120,000 clones; roughly 82% occur once, and the top ten carry about 8.1%. V gene TRBV2 combines with J gene TRBJ2-2; D uncertain. The sample consisted of peripheral blood. This receptor was obtained from a woman in her thirties or forties with acute or convalescent COVID-19. CDR3 region: CASSESRRGKNTGELFF. The CDR3 DNA reads TGTGCCAGCAGTGAGAGTAGGCGCGGCAAAAACACCGGGGAGCTGTTTTTT.